One T cell receptor beta chain is described in this entry. The CDR3 extends over 14 amino acids. V shed 6 bases, J shed 8 bases, and the junction held 11 bases outside the gene matches. CDR1 is LNHDA and CDR2 is SQIVND in the germline V gene (reference sequence). The source of the sample is a study of blood T cell repertoires in COVID-19. At the level of the study: Researchers got acute and convalescent COVID-19 samples from the United States, Italy and Spain. Nucleic acid was either cDNA or gDNA, and it came from T cells, B-cell-depleted T cells, or PBMCs.

Original analysis: Estimates of nucleated cell counts were drawn from the amplification of reference gene primers. The table came from immunoSEQ multiplex PCR; TCRdb's copy has only in-frame clones and leaves some out. Clonal size and the V and J genes are those of that table, whereas D and trimming came from the DNA. The data contain 90,000 to 100,000 clones, about 88% of them seen just once; the ten biggest clones take up approximately 15%. The sequencing input was peripheral blood. The J gene is TRBJ1-2, the V gene TRBV19, with 8 nucleotides matching TRBD1. The receptor's source is a woman in her sixties or seventies with acute or convalescent COVID-19. The CDR3 sequence: CASSNRGFSDGYTF. The CDR3 nucleotides read TGTGCCAGTAGCAACAGGGGGTTCTCGGACGGCTACACCTTC.